A single T cell receptor (beta chain) is shown here with its context. This clonotype was seen at least ten times. It lacks a known antigen. One base away there is no much larger clone; base qualities are not given. This record comes from a study of T cells in Graves' hyperthyroidism and ophthalmopathy (dated 2019 in TCRdb). For context, the study as a whole: Peripheral blood was sampled at the time of initial diagnosis, prior to any treatment. Prospective prediction of ophthalmopathy was tested in an independent validation cohort consisting of 18 hyperthyroidism patients and approximately 16 patients who later progressed to ophthalmopathy. In about six Graves' hyperthyroidism patients, the study also compared T-cell repertoires from thyroid tissue with T-cell repertoires from blood. After sampling, hyperthyroidism patients received methimazole starting at 30 mg daily, and ophthalmopathy patients received high-dose intravenous methylprednisolone. TCR Vbeta CDR3 sequencing of approximately 140 peripheral blood samples (approximately 44 ophthalmopathy, about 80 hyperthyroidism and roughly 17 progressor patients) is reported in the paper. The 100 discovery patients were randomly split 7:3 into training and test sets. TCR V-J signatures able to tell the groups apart were searched for in a discovery cohort of around 95 patients, of whom around 42 had Graves' ophthalmopathy and some 60 had stable Graves' hyperthyroidism.

The germline ends are 10 bases apart after V is trimmed by 1 base and J by 1 base. The germline V gene yields SGHNT for CDR1 and YENEEA for CDR2. Spanning cysteine to phenylalanine, the CDR3 consists of 15 amino acids. The entry retains the CDR3 DNA only, 45 bases that are in frame from base 1. TCR beta CDR3 regions were amplified from RNA transcripts. For the first round of RT-PCR on the TCR CDR3, the HTBI primer set was used together with the Qiagen OneStep RT-PCR kit. Libraries were constructed in a second round of multiplex PCR, after which size selection and purification were carried out. Libraries were sequenced paired-end with 100 bp reads on an Illumina HiSeq2000. The paper's data handling went like this. Raw data were processed with SOAPnuke, discarding reads with adapters, uncalled bases, mean Phred below 15, or no exact constant-primer or identifier match. COPE v1.2.5 was used to merge the high-quality paired reads, and each unique nucleotide sequence was defined as a clonotype. Clonotypes were aligned to IMGT TRBV, TRBD and TRBJ reference segments using MiTCR v1.1. Only V-J combinations with frequency above 0.0001, covering 99% to 99.2% of repertoires, were analysed. The TCS score was defined as the ratio of F50 (clonal expansion) to E x V (chaos), calculated using BLOSUM62-based TCRdist between CDR3 peptides within each V-J. Welch's t-statistics and random forest reduced roughly 530 V-J features to roughly 13, which were used in a naive Bayes classifier (R e1071). TCRdb reanalyzed the raw reads on its own, using fastp at Q25 for trimming and MiXCR for clone calling, and kept in-frame beta chains. Duplicate CDR3 protein sequences are folded into a single record with the most common DNA and genes. None of the V and J calls come from the authors' own analysis; TCRdb made them. Counted in this sample were roughly 720,000 distinct CDR3 sequences; around a sixth of them appeared once. Roughly a sixth of the sample lies in the top ten.

Stable Graves' hyperthyroidism was defined as the absence of progression to ophthalmopathy over 18 months of follow-up. Hyperthyroidism patients were newly diagnosed, had a disease duration of under 2 months, and were aged 18 to 65 years. Patients with uncontrolled infections, other autoimmune diseases, pregnancy or lactation were excluded. Clinical symptoms, serum thyroxine and TRAb, thyroid ultrasound, and orbital computed tomography formed the basis for the diagnoses. Ficoll-Paque density gradient centrifugation was used to isolate PBMCs from around 10 ml of fresh peripheral blood. Total RNA was extracted using Trizol reagent, and RNA quality was assessed on an Agilent 2100 Bioanalyzer. General study outcomes and caveats: In validation, the model predicted progression to ophthalmopathy a median of about 6.5 months before onset, with 70% to 71% sensitivity and around 76% specificity. Sample size was not statistically predetermined, and investigators were not blinded to group allocation. A model built on a 13 V-J signature distinguished ophthalmopathy from stable hyperthyroidism, reaching about 89% sensitivity and 81% to 83% specificity in cross-validation and 80%/75% in testing. Most expanded thyroid clonotypes (frequency above 0.001) were also detected in blood, suggesting blood repertoires may reflect thyroid immune responses.

The chain uses TRBV11-3 and TRBJ2-5; the D gene is unclear. This clonotype was obtained from a man aged 50-59 years with Graves' hyperthyroidism. The sequenced sample consisted of blood. The DNA sequence is given as TGTGCCAGCAGCTTAGGCATGGCATCCCAAGAGACCCAGTACTTC. Translated, this gives CASSLGMASQETQYF.